The clone carrying this T cell receptor (beta chain) was observed once. This may be a read error, as it is one base from a much larger clone. TCRdb re-called the reads with MiXCR, one entry per CDR3 protein. The sample yields roughly 250,000 distinct CDR3 sequences, about 30% seen once. These data originate in a study of kidney transplant recipient with SARS-CoV-2 infection. This clonotype originated in a male patient in his 30s who had COVID-19 and was a kidney transplant recipient. These T cells may partly come from the graft donor. The sample in question was a blood sample, obtained at baseline and between days 110 and 120 from a kidney transplant recipient.

This CDR3 is CASVGTSGTGLNPPLHF. Written as DNA, the CDR3 is TGTGCCAGCGTGGGGACCTCCGGGACAGGGCTTAATCCACCCCTCCACTTT. This chain links TRBV6-5 with TRBJ1-6, with 9 nucleotides matching TRBD1. The CDR3 is 17 amino acids. Looked up from germline, CDR1 is MNHEY and CDR2 is SVGAGI.